This T cell receptor beta chain was recorded in a study of cytomegalovirus exposure and HLA in healthy donors. The PCR made use of 60 Vbeta and 13 Jbeta primers. The table came from immunoSEQ multiplex PCR; TCRdb's copy has only in-frame clones and leaves some out. The sample yields about 210,000 clones, 85% seen once. This sequence was found in a girl aged 2-10 years in good health and CMV-seronegative. The sample was PBMCs.

CDR3 nucleotide sequence: TGTGCCAGCTCACCAACTAGCGGGAGCGTCGGCACAGATACGCAGTATTTT. Translated: CASSPTSGSVGTDTQYF. The rearrangement joins TRBV18 to TRBJ2-3; 11 nucleotides agree with TRBD2. V shed 2 bases, J shed 1 base, and the junction held 5 bases outside the gene matches. There are 17 residues in the CDR3. Germline CDR1 and CDR2: KGHSH and LQKENI. Full variable domain (missing parts from reference TRBV18 and TRBJ2-3): NAGVMQNPRHLVRRRGQEARLRCSPMKGHSHVYWYRQLPEEGLKFMVYLQKENIIDESGMPKERFSAEFPKEGPSILRIQQVVRGDSAAYFCASSPTSGSVGTDTQYFGPGTRLTVL.